Listed here are 4 T cell receptor beta chains from one sample, sequenced in a study of control samples from healthy donors and cancer patients. TCRdb keeps only in-frame clones here, not all; method: immunoSEQ multiplex PCR. The sample yields 150,000 to 200,000 clones, 80% to 90% seen once. Sequencing used blood. The receptors come from a man aged 25-40 years in good health.

The rearrangement joins TRBV3-1 (or the pseudogene TRBV3-2) to TRBJ2-2; 7 nucleotides line up with TRBD2. The CDR3 loop spans 15 amino acids. J gave up 5 bases and V 4 bases, and 7 bases lay outside the gene matches. CDR1 is LGHDT and CDR2 is YNNKEL in the germline V gene (reference sequence). CDR3 bases: TGTGCCAGCAGCCTGATCAGCGGGGAGACCGGGGAGCTGTTTTTT. As protein: CASSLISGETGELFF.

This chain joins TRBV18 and TRBJ1-1; D is unresolved. CDR1 and CDR2 (germline): KGHSH, LQKENI. Trimming removed 5 bases from V and 4 bases from J, with 11 bases in between. The CDR3 covers 13 residues. Here the CDR3 reads CASSTGMGTEAFF. The CDR3 nucleotides read TGTGCCAGCTCAACGGGGATGGGCACTGAAGCTTTCTTT.

The chain recombines TRBV9 with TRBJ2-2; D is unclear. Trimming stripped 1 base from V and 7 bases from J, with 5 bases between. The CDR3 loop spans 12 amino acids. Per the germline V gene, CDR1 is SGDLS and CDR2 is YYNGEE. CDR3 residues: CASSVLHGELFF. The CDR3 coding sequence is TGTGCCAGCAGCGTACTTCACGGGGAGCTGTTTTTT. Full variable domain (missing parts from reference TRBV9 and TRBJ2-2): DSGVTQTPKHLITATGQRVTLRCSPRSGDLSVYWYQQSLDQGLQFLIQYYNGEERAKGNILERFSAQQFPDLHSELNLSSLELGDSALYFCASSVLHGELFFGEGSRLTVL.

V gene TRBV28 combines with J gene TRBJ2-3; maybe TRBD1 (6 bases). Germline loops: CDR1 MDHEN, CDR2 SYDVKM. The CDR3 covers 13 residues. The V gene lost 5 bases and the J gene lost 7 bases, with 13 bases spanning the gap. CDR3 amino acids: CASSPDRANTQYF. The CDR3 nucleotides are TGTGCCAGCAGTCCGGACAGAGCAAATACGCAGTATTTT.